These 11 T cell receptor beta chains originate from one sample sequenced in a study of radiotherapy plus CTLA-4 blockade in lung cancer. Data came from immunoSEQ multiplex PCR; TCRdb stores just in-frame clones and leaves some out. The sample records about 48,000 clones, approximately 86% being singletons. Sequenced material: peripheral blood, taken from a patient treated with radiotherapy plus ipilimumab. The receptors shown here come from a human donor with non-small cell lung cancer that progressed on radiotherapy plus ipilimumab. Some clones in this sample may be carry-over from other donors' samples.

The rearrangement joins TRBV13 to TRBJ2-1; the match to TRBD2 covers 8 bases. Germline CDR1 reads PRHDT; CDR2 reads FYEKMQ (reference sequence). J lost 4 bases, V lost 5 bases, and 7 bases had no gene match. The CDR3 loop spans 15 amino acids. The CDR3 loop reads CASSRLRGGYNEQFF. The CDR3 DNA reads TGTGCCAGCAGCCGCCTCCGGGGGGGGTACAATGAGCAGTTCTTC.

This chain uses TRBV2 with TRBJ2-3, with 8 bases matching TRBD1. Losses at the gene ends were 6 bases for V and 6 bases for J; bases not matched to a gene: 5. The CDR3 is 13 amino acids. Germline V gives CDR1 SNHLY, CDR2 FYNNEI. The chain's CDR3 is CASSQGAWDTQYF. CDR3 in DNA: TGTGCCAGCAGCCAGGGGGCTTGGGATACGCAGTATTTT. Complete variable domain (other parts from reference TRBV2 and TRBJ2-3): EPEVTQTPSHQVTQMGQEVILRCVPISNHLYFYWYRQILGQKVEFLVSFYNNEISEKSEIFDDQFSVERPDGSNFTLKIRSTKLEDSAMYFCASSQGAWDTQYFGPGTRLTVL.

The J gene is TRBJ2-7, the V gene TRBV13; perhaps TRBD1 as D (6 bases). Trimming removed 5 bases from V and 4 bases from J, with 12 bases in between. The germline V gene encodes CDR1 PRHDT and CDR2 FYEKMQ (reference sequence). The CDR3 has 13 residues. The CDR3 is CASSLRGFYEQYF. The CDR3 DNA follows: TGTGCCAGCAGCCTCAGGGGATTTTACGAGCAGTACTTC.

This clone was seen only once. The V call is TRBV30, the J call TRBJ1-1, with D perhaps TRBD1 (6 bases). The V gene's germline CDR1 is GTSNPN and CDR2 SVGIG (reference sequence). V was shortened by 3 bases and J by 1 base, with 15 bases between the two germline ends. The CDR3 totals 15 residues. The CDR3 protein is CAWSPPLGANTEAFF. As DNA, the CDR3 is TGTGCCTGGAGCCCCCCCTTGGGGGCGAACACTGAAGCTTTCTTT.

As concerns this clone: The sample contains more than one DNA sequence encoding this CDR3. The chain combines TRBV20-1 with TRBJ1-1, with D perhaps matching TRBD1 (5 bases). CDR1 and CDR2 (germline): DFQATT, SNEGSKA (reference sequence). The CDR3 covers 11 residues. For the CDR3, the DNA is TGCAGCGGACAAGGGAACACTGAAGCTTTCTTT. It translates to CSGQGNTEAFF.

The chain couples TRBV5-1 to TRBJ2-3; 9 bases map to TRBD1. The CDR3 is 16 residues long. J was trimmed by 4 bases and V by 3 bases; bases with no gene match: 9. Germline values: CDR1 SGHRS, CDR2 YFSETQ. CDR3 sequence reads: CASSSLGQGSADTQYF. As DNA, the CDR3 is TGCGCCAGCAGCTCCCTAGGACAGGGGAGCGCAGATACGCAGTATTTT.

The V and J genes are TRBV6-5 and TRBJ1-5; tentative D call: TRBD1 (5 bases). The CDR3 has 14 amino acids. CDR1 is MNHEY and CDR2 is SVGAGI in the germline V gene. The V and J ends lost 5 bases and 6 bases respectively, with 14 bases between them. CDR3 region: CASSIRAFGQPQHF. The CDR3 coding sequence is TGTGCCAGCAGTATCAGGGCCTTCGGTCAGCCCCAGCATTTT.

This clone showed up just a few times. The CDR3 DNA follows: TGCAGCGTCGTCGGACAGGGGCGCCCCTACAATGAGCAGTTCTTC. This gives the protein CSVVGQGRPYNEQFF. The chain carries TRBV29-1 and TRBJ2-1; 9 nucleotides align to TRBD1. CDR3 size: 15 residues. CDR1 is SQVTM and CDR2 is ANQGSEA in the germline V gene. Losses at the gene ends were 6 bases for V and 2 bases for J; bases not matched to a gene: 8.

This clone was counted a single time. V gene TRBV29-1 combines with J gene TRBJ2-5; D is undetermined. The CDR3 is made up of 12 amino acids. The V and J ends lost 2 bases and 3 bases respectively, with 7 bases between them. Germline assignment: CDR1 SQVTM and CDR2 ANQGSEA. Written as DNA, the CDR3 is TGCAGCGTTGAACGAACTAAAGAGACCCAGTACTTC. Its protein is CSVERTKETQYF.

This chain links TRBV5-1 with TRBJ2-5; TRBD1 matches at 8 bases. Germline V gives CDR1 SGHRS, CDR2 YFSETQ. Germline trimming cut 1 base from V and 4 bases from J; bases unmatched to any gene: 3. This CDR3 has 14 amino acids. The DNA of the CDR3 is TGCGCCAGCAGCTTGACAGGGGGTGGAGAGACCCAGTACTTC. Protein: CASSLTGGGETQYF.

This CDR3 is CASSRQLNTEAFF. CDR3 bases: TGTGCCAGCAGTCGACAATTGAACACTGAAGCTTTCTTT. V and J are TRBV2 and TRBJ1-1; D unresolved. The CDR3 totals 13 residues. In germline, CDR1 is SNHLY, CDR2 FYNNEI. Between the trimmed V and J ends, which lost 5 bases and 0 bases, there was a span of 7 bases. Supplemented by reference TRBV2 and TRBJ1-1, the full variable domain reads EPEVTQTPSHQVTQMGQEVILRCVPISNHLYFYWYRQILGQKVEFLVSFYNNEISEKSEIFDDQFSVERPDGSNFTLKIRSTKLEDSAMYFCASSRQLNTEAFFGQGTRLTVV.